This TCR beta chain was sequenced for a study of neoadjuvant anti-PD-1 for oral cavity cancer. For the study at large: Patients without progression got a fourth dose around day 43. Findings of the study overall: After neoadjuvant nivolumab, PBMC T cell clonality was significantly higher in non-responders than responders.

Method: immunoSEQ multiplex PCR; TCRdb's copy keeps in-frame clones and lacks some. Of 13,000 to 15,000 clones in the sample, around 75% were seen once. For this clone: Its antigen is still unknown.

Trimming left V 3 bases short and J 5 bases short, with 14 bases between. The CDR3 contains 14 residues. Looked up from germline, CDR1 is SGDLS and CDR2 is YYNGEE. This receptor was obtained from a person between 40 and 85 years old with oral cavity squamous cell carcinoma. This chain links TRBV9 with TRBJ1-2; D ambiguous. The material was PBMCs, obtained before nivolumab (anti-PD-1) treatment. The CDR3 DNA is TGTGCCAGCAGCGAAGGGCAGTGGGATTATGGCTACACCTTC. This gives the protein CASSEGQWDYGYTF. The entire variable domain, with the rest obtained from reference TRBV9 and TRBJ1-2, is as follows: DSGVTQTPKHLITATGQRVTLRCSPRSGDLSVYWYQQSLDQGLQFLIQYYNGEERAKGNILERFSAQQFPDLHSELNLSSLELGDSALYFCASSEGQWDYGYTFGSGTRLTVV.